This T cell receptor (beta chain) was identified in a study of shared clonotypes between healthy human individuals (TCRdb year 2020). In the study overall: A couple of women and a few men aged 18 to 49 years were included in the cohort. The study deeply sequenced blood TCR repertoires of five healthy adults to estimate repertoire size and the extent of clonotype sharing between individuals. Libraries were prepared and TCR repertoires were sequenced by different laboratories using diverse techniques, in order to increase sequencing depth and limit assay-specific biases. Leukapheresis yielded between about 0.85 and 10 billion PBMCs per donor. Study-wide findings and limitations: Sampling was limited to blood, and TCR repertoires in tissue likely differ from TCR repertoires in blood. Because the study included a small number of donors, the genetic and exposure-history diversity represented was limited. Pairwise subsampling led to the expectation that sequencing depth would affect the degree of clonotype sharing among donors.

Details on this clone: Its antigen target is currently unknown. No clone much larger than this one lies a single base away; base qualities are absent.

The donors were healthy, HIV-negative adults who had no recently reported acute infections or vaccinations. Every donor was a Caucasian adult living in Nashville, Tennessee, USA. In the unsorted samples, roughly 90 million PBMCs were counted, and genomic DNA was extracted using the QIAamp DNA Blood Mini kit. After blood collection by leukapheresis, PBMCs were isolated using Ficoll-Histopaque density gradient centrifugation and then cryopreserved in the vapor phase of liquid nitrogen. Looking up the germline V gene (reference sequence) yields CDR1 DFQATT and CDR2 SNEGSKA. V and J lose 3 bases and 5 bases, and a span of 4 bases separates them. The CDR3 sequence holds 10 residues, the cysteine and phenylalanine included. Only the CDR3 region is kept as DNA, spanning 30 bases read in frame from base 1. Using the deep immunoSEQ assay, multiplex PCR amplified TCR CDR3 regions from genomic DNA. Genomic DNA extracted from each cell subset was distributed evenly over all wells of several immunoSEQ 96-well plates, and each plate served as one replicate. For unsorted PBMC, each replicate PCR was loaded with approximately 320 ng genomic DNA, equivalent to about 30,000 T cell genomes. Ten immunoSEQ deep assay plates were used to sequence unsorted PBMC genomic DNA. Purified libraries were quantified with a Qubit 3.0 fluorometer, sized on a Bioanalyzer 2100, and re-quantified with the KAPA Library Quantification kit. Every immunoSEQ 96-well plate was sequenced on a dedicated single-read 150-cycle Illumina NextSeq 550 flow cell. Under the source paper's analysis protocol: Because the immunoSEQ output held only junctional sequences and lacked quality scores, the filtering could not match the filtering applied to full-length reads. To assign V/J genes and CDR3, sequences were annotated using PyIR, a Python wrapper for IgBLAST v1.9, with IMGT germline references. Any read was removed if the V/J assignment was weak (E-value above 1e-6), the CDR3 was missing, or the read contained stop codons, out-of-frame junctions, or ambiguous translated residues. V3J clonotypes were defined by identical inferred V gene, J gene, and CDR3 amino acid sequence. Percentage overlap between repertoires was computed as shared unique clonotypes divided by the size of the smaller repertoire. Three approaches were used to assess repertoire richness: RTK rarefaction, the Chao1 estimator, and Recon v2.1 estimates of unobserved clonotypes. Not all clones reach the TCRdb copy of this immuneACCESS table, which keeps in-frame sequences only. Checked studies attribute under half of the gap to unresolved V genes and leave the rest unexplained. From that table come the V and J calls and clone size; the DNA was used to work out D and trimming. The sample yields about 490,000 clones; around 73% were counted once. 9.5% to 15% of the sample is taken by the ten largest.

This receptor was obtained from a woman aged 35 to 49 in good health. Some clones in this sample may be carry-over from other donors' samples. The receptor chain draws on TRBV20-1 and TRBJ2-5; the D gene is unclear. The specimen sequenced was PBMCs. The bases are TGCAGTGCTAGGAATGAGACCCAGTACTTC. This is translated as CSARNETQYF.